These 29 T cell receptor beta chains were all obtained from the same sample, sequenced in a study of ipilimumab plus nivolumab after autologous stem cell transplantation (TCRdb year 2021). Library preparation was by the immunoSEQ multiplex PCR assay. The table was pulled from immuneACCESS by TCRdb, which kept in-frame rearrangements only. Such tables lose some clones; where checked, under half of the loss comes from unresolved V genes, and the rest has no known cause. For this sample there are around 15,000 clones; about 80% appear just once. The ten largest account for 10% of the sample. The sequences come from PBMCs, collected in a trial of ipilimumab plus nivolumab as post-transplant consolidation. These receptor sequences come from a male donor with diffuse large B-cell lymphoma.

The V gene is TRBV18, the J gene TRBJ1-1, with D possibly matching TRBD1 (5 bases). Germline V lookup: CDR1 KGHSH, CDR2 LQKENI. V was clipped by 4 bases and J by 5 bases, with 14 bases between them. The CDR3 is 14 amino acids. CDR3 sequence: CASSLGVQGTEAFF. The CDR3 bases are TGTGCCAGCTCACTAGGCGTTCAGGGTACTGAAGCTTTCTTT.

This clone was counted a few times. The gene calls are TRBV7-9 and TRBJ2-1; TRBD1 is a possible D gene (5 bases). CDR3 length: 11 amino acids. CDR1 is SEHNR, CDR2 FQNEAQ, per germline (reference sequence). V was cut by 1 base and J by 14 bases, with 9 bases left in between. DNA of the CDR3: TGTGCCAGCAGCTTAGAACAGGCCGAGTTCTTC. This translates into CASSLEQAEFF.

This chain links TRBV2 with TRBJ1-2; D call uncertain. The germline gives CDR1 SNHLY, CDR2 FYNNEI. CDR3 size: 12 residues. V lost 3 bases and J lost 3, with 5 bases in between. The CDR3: CASSDLDYGYTF. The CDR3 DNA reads TGTGCCAGCAGTGATCTAGACTATGGCTACACCTTC.

The CDR3: CASRGEGGTKHF. DNA for the CDR3: TGTGCCAGTAGGGGCGAGGGTGGGACCAAGCATTTT. The chain uses TRBV19 and TRBJ1-5; perhaps TRBD1 as D (5 bases). Germline values: CDR1 LNHDA, CDR2 SQIVND (reference sequence). Trimming left V 6 bases short and J 14 bases short, with 17 bases between. The CDR3 extends over 12 amino acids.

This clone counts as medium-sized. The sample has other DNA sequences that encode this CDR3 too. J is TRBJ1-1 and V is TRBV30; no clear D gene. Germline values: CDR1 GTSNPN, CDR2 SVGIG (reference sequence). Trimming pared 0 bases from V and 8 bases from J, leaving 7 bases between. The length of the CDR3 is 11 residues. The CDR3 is CAWSVLSEAFF. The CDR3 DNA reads TGTGCCTGGAGTGTACTTTCGGAAGCTTTCTTT.

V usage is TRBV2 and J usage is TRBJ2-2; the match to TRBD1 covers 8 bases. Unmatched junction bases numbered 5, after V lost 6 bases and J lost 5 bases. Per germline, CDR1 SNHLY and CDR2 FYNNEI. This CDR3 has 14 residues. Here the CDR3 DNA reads TGTGCCAGCAGAGGGACAGGTCGAACCGGGGAGCTGTTTTTT. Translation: CASRGTGRTGELFF.

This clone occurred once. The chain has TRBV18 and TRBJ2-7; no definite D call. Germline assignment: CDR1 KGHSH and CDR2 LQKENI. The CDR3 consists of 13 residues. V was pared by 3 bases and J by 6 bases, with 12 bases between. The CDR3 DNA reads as TGTGCCAGCTCACCTTCCTGGGTCGGCGAGCAGTACTTC. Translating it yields CASSPSWVGEQYF.

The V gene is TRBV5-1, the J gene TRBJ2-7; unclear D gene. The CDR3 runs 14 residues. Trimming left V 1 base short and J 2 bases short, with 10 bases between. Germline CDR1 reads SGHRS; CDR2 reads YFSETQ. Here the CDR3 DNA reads TGCGCCAGCAGCTTGAATTTCGGAGCCTACGAGCAGTACTTC. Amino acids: CASSLNFGAYEQYF.

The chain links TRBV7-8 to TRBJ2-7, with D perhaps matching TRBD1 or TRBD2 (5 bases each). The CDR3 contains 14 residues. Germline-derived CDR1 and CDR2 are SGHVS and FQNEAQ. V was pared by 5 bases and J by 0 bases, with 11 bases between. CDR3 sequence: CASSAGTASYEQYF. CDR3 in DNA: TGTGCCAGCAGCGCCGGGACGGCCTCCTACGAGCAGTACTTC.

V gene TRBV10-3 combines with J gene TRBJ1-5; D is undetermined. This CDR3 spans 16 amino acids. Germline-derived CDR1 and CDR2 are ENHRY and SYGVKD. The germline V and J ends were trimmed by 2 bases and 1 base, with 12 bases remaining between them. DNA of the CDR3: TGTGCCATCAGTGAGCGCGGAGGGATGAGCAATCAGCCCCAGCATTTT. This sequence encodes CAISERGGMSNQPQHF.

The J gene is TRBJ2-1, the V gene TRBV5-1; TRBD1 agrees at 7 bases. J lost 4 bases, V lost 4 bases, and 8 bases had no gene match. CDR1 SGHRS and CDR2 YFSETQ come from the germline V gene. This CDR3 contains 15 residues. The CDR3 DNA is TGCGCCAGCAGCCCCGGGACAGAGCAATACAATGAGCAGTTCTTC. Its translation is CASSPGTEQYNEQFF.

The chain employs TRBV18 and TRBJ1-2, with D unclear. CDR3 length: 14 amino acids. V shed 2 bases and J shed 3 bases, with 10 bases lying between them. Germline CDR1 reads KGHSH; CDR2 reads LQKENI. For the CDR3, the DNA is TGTGCCAGCTCACCAACGGCAGAACACTATGGCTACACCTTC. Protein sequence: CASSPTAEHYGYTF. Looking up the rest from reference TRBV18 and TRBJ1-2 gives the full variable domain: NAGVMQNPRHLVRRRGQEARLRCSPMKGHSHVYWYRQLPEEGLKFMVYLQKENIIDESGMPKERFSAEFPKEGPSILRIQQVVRGDSAAYFCASSPTAEHYGYTFGSGTRLTVV.

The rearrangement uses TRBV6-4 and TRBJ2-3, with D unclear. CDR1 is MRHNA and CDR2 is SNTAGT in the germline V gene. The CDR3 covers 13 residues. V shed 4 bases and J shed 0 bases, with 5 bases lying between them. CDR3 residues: CASSVGSTDTQYF. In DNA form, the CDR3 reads TGTGCCAGCAGTGTGGGTAGCACAGATACGCAGTATTTT.

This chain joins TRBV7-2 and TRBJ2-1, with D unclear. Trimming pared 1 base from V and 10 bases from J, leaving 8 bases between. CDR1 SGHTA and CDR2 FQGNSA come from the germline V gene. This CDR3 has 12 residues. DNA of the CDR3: TGTGCCAGCAGCTTAGTGCAAACCGAGCAGTTCTTC. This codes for CASSLVQTEQFF.

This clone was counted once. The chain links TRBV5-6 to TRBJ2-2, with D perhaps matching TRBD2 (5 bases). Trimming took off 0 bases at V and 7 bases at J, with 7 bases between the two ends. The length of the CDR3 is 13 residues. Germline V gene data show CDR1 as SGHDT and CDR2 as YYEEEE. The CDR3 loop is CASSLGEGGELFF. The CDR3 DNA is TGTGCCAGCAGCTTGGGAGAGGGCGGGGAGCTGTTTTTT.

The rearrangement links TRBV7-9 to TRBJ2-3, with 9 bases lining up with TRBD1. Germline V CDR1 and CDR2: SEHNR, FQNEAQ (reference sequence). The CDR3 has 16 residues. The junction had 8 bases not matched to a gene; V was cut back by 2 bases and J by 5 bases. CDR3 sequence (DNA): TGTGCCAGCAGCTTATATCCGACAGGGGGTGAAGATACGCAGTATTTT. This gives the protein CASSLYPTGGEDTQYF.

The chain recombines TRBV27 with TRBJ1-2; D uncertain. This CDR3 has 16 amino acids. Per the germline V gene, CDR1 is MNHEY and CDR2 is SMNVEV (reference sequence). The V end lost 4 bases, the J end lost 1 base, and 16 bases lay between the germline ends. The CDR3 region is CASSSRPPHVNYGYTF. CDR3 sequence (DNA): TGTGCCAGCAGTTCCCGCCCCCCGCACGTTAACTATGGCTACACCTTC.

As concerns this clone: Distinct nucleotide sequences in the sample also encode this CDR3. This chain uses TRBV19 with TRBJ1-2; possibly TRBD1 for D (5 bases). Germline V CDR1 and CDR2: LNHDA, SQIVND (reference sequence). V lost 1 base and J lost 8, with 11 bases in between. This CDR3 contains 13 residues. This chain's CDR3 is CASSIGQIYGYTF. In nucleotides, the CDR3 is TGTGCCAGTAGTATAGGACAGATCTACGGCTACACCTTC.

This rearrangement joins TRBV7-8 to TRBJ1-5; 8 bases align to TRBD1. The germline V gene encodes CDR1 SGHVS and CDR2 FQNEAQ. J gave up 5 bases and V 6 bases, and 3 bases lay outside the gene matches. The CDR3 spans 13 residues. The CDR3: CASSPGGYQPQHF. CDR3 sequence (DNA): TGTGCCAGCAGTCCAGGGGGCTATCAGCCCCAGCATTTT.

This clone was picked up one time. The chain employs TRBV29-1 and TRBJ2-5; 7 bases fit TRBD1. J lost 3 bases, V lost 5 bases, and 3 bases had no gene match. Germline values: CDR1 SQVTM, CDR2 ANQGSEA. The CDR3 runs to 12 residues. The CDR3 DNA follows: TGCAGCGTTACCGGGACAGAAGAGACCCAGTACTTC. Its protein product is CSVTGTEETQYF.

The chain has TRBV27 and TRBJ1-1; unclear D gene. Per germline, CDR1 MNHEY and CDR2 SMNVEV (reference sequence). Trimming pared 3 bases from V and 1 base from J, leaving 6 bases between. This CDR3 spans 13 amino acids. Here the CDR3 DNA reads TGTGCCAGCAGTTTGGGGTGGAACACTGAAGCTTTCTTT. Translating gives CASSLGWNTEAFF.

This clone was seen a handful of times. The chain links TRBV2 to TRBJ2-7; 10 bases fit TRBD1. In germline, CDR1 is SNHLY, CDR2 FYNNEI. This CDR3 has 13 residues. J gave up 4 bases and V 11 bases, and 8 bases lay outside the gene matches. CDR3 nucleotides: TGTGCCTCACGGTGGGGACAGGGGTACGAGCAGTACTTC. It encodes CASRWGQGYEQYF. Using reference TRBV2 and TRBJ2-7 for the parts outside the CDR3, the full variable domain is EPEVTQTPSHQVTQMGQEVILRCVPISNHLYFYWYRQILGQKVEFLVSFYNNEISEKSEIFDDQFSVERPDGSNFTLKIRSTKLEDSAMYFCASRWGQGYEQYFGPGTRLTVT.

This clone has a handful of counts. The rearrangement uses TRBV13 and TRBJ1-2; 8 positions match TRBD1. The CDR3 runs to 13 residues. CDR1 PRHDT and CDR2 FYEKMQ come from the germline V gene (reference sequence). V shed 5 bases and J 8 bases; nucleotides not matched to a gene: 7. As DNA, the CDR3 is TGTGCCAGCAGCAAGAGAGGGACAGGAGGCTACACCTTC. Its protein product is CASSKRGTGGYTF.

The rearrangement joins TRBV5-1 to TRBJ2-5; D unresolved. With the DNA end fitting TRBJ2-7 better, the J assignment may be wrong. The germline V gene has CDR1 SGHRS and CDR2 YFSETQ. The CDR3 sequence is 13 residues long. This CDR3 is CASSSMRTYEQYF. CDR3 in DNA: TGCGCCAGCAGCTCCATGCGTACCTACGAGCAGTACTTC.

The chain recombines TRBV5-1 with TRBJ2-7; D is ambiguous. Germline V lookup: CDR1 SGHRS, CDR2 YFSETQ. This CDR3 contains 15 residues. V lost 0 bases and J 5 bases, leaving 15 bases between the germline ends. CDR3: CASSLAPTQKDEQYF. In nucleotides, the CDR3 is TGCGCCAGCAGCTTGGCCCCGACCCAGAAAGACGAGCAGTACTTC.

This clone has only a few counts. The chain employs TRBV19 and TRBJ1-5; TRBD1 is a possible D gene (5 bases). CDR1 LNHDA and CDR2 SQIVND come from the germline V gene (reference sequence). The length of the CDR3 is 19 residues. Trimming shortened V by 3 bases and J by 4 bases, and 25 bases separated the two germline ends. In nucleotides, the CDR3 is TGTGCCAGTAGTATGGGGTTCCGGCGGGGGAGGGATGGGAATCAGCCCCAGCATTTT. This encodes CASSMGFRRGRDGNQPQHF.

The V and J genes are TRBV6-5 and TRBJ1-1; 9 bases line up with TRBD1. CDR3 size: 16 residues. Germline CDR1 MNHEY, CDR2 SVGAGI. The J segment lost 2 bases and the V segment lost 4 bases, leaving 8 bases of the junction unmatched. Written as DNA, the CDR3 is TGTGCCAGCAGTTCCCGCTCGACAGGGGGTAACACTGAAGCTTTCTTT. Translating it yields CASSSRSTGGNTEAFF.

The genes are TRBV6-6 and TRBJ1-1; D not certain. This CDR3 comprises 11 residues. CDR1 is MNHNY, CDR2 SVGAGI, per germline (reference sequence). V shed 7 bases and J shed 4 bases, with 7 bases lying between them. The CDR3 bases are TGTGCCAGCAATCGAGGCACTGAAGCTTTCTTT. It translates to CASNRGTEAFF.

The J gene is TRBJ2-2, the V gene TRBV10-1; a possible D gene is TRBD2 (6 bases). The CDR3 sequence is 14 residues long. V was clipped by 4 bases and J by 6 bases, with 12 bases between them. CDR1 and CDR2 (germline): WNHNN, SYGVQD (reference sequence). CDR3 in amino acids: CASSVLAVAGELFF. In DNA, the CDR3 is TGCGCCAGCAGTGTATTAGCGGTCGCCGGGGAGCTGTTTTTT.